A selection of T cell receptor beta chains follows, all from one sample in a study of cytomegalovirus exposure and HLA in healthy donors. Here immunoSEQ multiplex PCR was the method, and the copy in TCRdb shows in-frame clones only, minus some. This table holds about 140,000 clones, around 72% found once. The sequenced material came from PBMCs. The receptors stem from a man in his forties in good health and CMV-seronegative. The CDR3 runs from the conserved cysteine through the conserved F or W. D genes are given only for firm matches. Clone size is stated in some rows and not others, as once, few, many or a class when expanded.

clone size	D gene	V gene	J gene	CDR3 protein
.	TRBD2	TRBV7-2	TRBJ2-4	CASSPLGGKNIQYF
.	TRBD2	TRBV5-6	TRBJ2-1	CASSIQGRGRGQFF
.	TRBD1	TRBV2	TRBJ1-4	CASSTDRGREKLFF
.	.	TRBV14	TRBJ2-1	CASSQLYNEQFF
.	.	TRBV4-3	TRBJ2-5	CASSQDGFQETQYF
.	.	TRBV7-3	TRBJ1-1	CASSEQGPLLGEAFF
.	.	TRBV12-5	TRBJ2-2	CASGLNRVTTGELFF
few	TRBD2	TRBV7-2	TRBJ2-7	CASSLEASSGSYEQYF
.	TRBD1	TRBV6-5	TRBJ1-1	CASSPDRASKAFF
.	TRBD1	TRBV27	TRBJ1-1	CASSSLSPIKRQGENTEAFF
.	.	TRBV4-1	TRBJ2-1	CASSQELVRESSYNEQFF
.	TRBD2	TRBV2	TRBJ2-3	CASSGEAGAIDTQYF
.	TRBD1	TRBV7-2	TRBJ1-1	CASSSDRVTAFF
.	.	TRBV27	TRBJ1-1	CASSLSLTGGTEAFF
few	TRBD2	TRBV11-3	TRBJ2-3	CASSLGGRTDTQYF
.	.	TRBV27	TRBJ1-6	CASSLGPYNSPLHF
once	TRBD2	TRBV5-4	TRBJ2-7	CASSAFTGTSGSYEQYF
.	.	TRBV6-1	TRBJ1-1	CASSETFGGTEAFF
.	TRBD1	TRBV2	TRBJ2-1	CASNRDRTYNEQFF
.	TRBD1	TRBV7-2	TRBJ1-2	CASSLRSGGSNYGYTF
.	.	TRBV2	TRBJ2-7	CASRTDRDSYEQYF
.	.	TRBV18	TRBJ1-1	CASSPSPLSGGTEAFF
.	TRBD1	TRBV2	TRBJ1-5	CASRGDRYNQPQHF
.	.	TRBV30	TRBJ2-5	CAWSPREETQYF
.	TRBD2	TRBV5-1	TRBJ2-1	CASSLDGTINEQFF
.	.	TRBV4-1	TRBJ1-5	CASSQTGYSNQPQHF
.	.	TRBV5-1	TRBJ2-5	CASSLFGVGAQETQYF
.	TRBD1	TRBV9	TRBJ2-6	CASSVDPGGFTGANVLTF
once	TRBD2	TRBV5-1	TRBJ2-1	CASSIERGVGNEQFF
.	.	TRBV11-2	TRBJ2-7	CASTKRQDSYEQYF
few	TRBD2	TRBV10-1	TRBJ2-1	CASSLAGGRNEQFF
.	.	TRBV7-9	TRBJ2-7	CASSLSPYEQYF
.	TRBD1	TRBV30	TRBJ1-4	CAWRIRGSEKLFF
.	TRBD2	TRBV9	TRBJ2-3	CASSGGIAGGGVADTQYF
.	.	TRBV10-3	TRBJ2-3	CAIETGLGDTQYF
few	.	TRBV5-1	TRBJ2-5	CASSLAGGGLETQYF
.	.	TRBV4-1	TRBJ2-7	CASSHAGGKAYEQYF
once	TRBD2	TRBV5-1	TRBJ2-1	CASSLRGDRDNEQFF
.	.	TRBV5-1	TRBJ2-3	CASRPGQRTDTQYF
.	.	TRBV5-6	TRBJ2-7	CASSQLYREQYF
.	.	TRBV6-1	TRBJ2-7	CASWIDSRGAYEQYF
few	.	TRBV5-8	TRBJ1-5	CASSLVDSRGNQPQHF
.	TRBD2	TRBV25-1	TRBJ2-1	CASTAGTTYNEQFF
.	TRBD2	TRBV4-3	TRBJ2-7	CASSQNAGGLAGNEQYF
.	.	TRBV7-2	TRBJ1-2	CASSLGVDRRYGYTF
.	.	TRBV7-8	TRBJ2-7	CASSFTTSYEQYF
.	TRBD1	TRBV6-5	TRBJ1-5	CASKGTGDQPQHF
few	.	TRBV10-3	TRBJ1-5	CAISEGDYSNQPQHF
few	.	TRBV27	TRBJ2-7	CASSPRTDSYEQYF
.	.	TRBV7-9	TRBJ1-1	CASSLFGGGATEAFF
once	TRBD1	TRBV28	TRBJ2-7	CASSLRWGQGVISYEQYF
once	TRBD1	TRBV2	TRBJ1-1	CASRGWTGGPEAFF
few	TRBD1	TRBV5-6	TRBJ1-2	CASSLDGTGLGGYTF
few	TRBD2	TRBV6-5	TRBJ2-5	CASSPTPGGSGTQYF
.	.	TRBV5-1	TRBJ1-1	CASSLGGVTEAFF
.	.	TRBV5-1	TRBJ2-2	CASRGTSTGELFF
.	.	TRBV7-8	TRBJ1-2	CASSSNTYGYTF
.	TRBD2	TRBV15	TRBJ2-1	CATSRGSGSYNEQFF
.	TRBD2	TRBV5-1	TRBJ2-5	CASSSPLADQETQYF